This record covers a single T cell receptor (beta chain). Its antigen is not identified. The CDR3 loop spans 16 amino acids. The germline V gene encodes CDR1 SGHAT and CDR2 FQDESV (reference sequence). Trimming took off 4 bases at V and 5 bases at J, with 20 bases between the two ends. The data were taken from a study of T cells in localized non-small cell lung cancer. The assay was immunoSEQ multiplex PCR, and TCRdb's table has in-frame clones only and misses some. The table lists roughly 19,000 clones, around 87% of them singletons. Study findings and constraints: An association was observed between higher blood T cell density and longer overall survival. Sequencing, confined to only one tumor region, leaves heterogeneity possible.

The source was PBMCs, collected before any cancer treatment. V is TRBV11-1 and J is TRBJ2-5; D may be TRBD1 (6 bases). The receptor's source is a man aged 35-69 years with stage II squamous cell lung carcinoma. The CDR3 spells CASSSEAGVGEETQYF. CDR3 DNA sequence: TGTGCCAGCAGCTCAGAGGCAGGGGTTGGTGAGGAGACCCAGTACTTC.